This T cell receptor beta chain was documented in a study of cytomegalovirus exposure and HLA in healthy donors. At the level of the study: HLA-typed donors were the source of around 77 million unique TCRs held in an early data release.

Concerning this clone itself: The target antigen is unknown.

The CDR3 totals 17 residues. V was shortened by 7 bases and J by 0 bases, with 19 bases between the two germline ends. Germline V gene sequence: CDR1 SNHLY, CDR2 FYNNEI. Study outcomes and limitations: Equally common other TCR beta chains were less clonally expanded than HLA-associated ones, a later analysis found. DRB1 showed the most TCR associations and HLA-C the fewest in a later analysis, as rates varied by HLA locus.

The PCR made use of 60 Vbeta and 13 Jbeta primers. Sequencing was performed with immunoSEQ multiplex PCR; in TCRdb, only in-frame clones are kept and a portion is missing. The sample shows 150,000 to 180,000 clones, 80% of them seen only once. The sequenced sample consisted of PBMCs. This receptor was identified in a woman in her forties in good health and CMV-seropositive. The chain combines TRBV2 with TRBJ2-1, with D unclear. The CDR3: CASILGSQRLSYNEQFF. CDR3 DNA: TGTGCCAGCATCCTCGGCAGTCAGCGACTCTCCTACAATGAGCAGTTCTTC. Looking up the rest from reference TRBV2 and TRBJ2-1 gives the full variable domain: EPEVTQTPSHQVTQMGQEVILRCVPISNHLYFYWYRQILGQKVEFLVSFYNNEISEKSEIFDDQFSVERPDGSNFTLKIRSTKLEDSAMYFCASILGSQRLSYNEQFFGPGTRLTVL.